This T cell receptor beta chain was identified during a study of blood T cell repertoires in COVID-19. Per the germline V gene, CDR1 is MNHEY and CDR2 is SVGEGT. This CDR3 has 13 amino acids. Trimming removed 2 bases at V and 2 bases at J, with 6 bases between. About this clone itself: Other DNA sequences from this sample encode an identical CDR3 as well.

The protocol was immunoSEQ multiplex PCR, while the TCRdb copy is restricted to in-frame clones and leaves out a portion. This sample has 120,000 to 150,000 clones, with around four fifths found just once. V is TRBV6-2 or TRBV6-3 and J is TRBJ1-2; D is undetermined. Specimen: peripheral blood. The sequence derives from a human donor in a cohort sampled during active COVID-19. Here the CDR3 reads CASSYDGNYGYTF. DNA of the CDR3: TGTGCCAGCAGTTACGACGGGAACTATGGCTACACCTTC.